Each of the 22 T cell receptor beta chains below was sequenced from the same sample in a study of metastatic and nonmetastatic thyroid tumors. TCRdb called clones again from the PCR reads with MiXCR. The top ten clones hold roughly 18% of a sample with 23,000 or so clones, around 13% of them seen once. Thyroid surgery took place with no prior treatment in any patient. Sequencing used blood. The receptors come from a female donor with papillary thyroid cancer or a benign thyroid nodule (not recorded which). Some clones in this sample may be carry-over from other donors' samples.

This clone was seen repeatedly, ten times or more. J is TRBJ1-3 and V is TRBV25-1; a possible D gene is TRBD1 (5 bases). Germline-derived CDR1 and CDR2 are MGHDK and SYGVNS. Trimming pared 6 bases from V and 3 bases from J, leaving 15 bases between. The CDR3 has 15 amino acids. The CDR3 region is CASRDLGGRGNTIYF. DNA for the CDR3: TGTGCCAGCAGGGACTTGGGGGGTCGTGGAAACACCATATATTTT. Filled out from reference TRBV25-1 and TRBJ1-3, the complete variable domain reads EADIYQTPRYLVIGTGKKITLECSQTMGHDKMYWYQQDPGMELHLIHYSYGVNSTEKGDLSSESTVSRIRTEHFPLTLESARPSHTSQYLCASRDLGGRGNTIYFGEGSWLTVV.

This clone was found a few times. The sample has other DNA sequences that encode this CDR3 too. The chain recombines TRBV6-1 with TRBJ1-6; D is unresolved. CDR3 length: 12 residues. The V end was cut by 6 bases, the J end by 19 bases, with 19 bases between. Germline lookup yields CDR1 MNHNS and CDR2 SASEGT. In DNA, the CDR3 is TGTGCCAGCAGACCGACCGGGCCACTACTACACTTT. Amino acid sequence: CASRPTGPLLHF.

This clone showed up many times. The rearrangement joins TRBV12-3 or TRBV12-4 to TRBJ2-1; 8 bases align to TRBD2. The V segment lost 2 bases and the J segment 7 bases; nucleotides outside the gene matches: 10. The CDR3 runs to 16 residues. The CDR3 sequence is CASSLLLGGVRNEQFF. In DNA form, the CDR3 reads TGTGCCAGCAGTTTACTCCTCGGGGGGGTAAGAAATGAGCAGTTCTTC.

This clone was seen many times. V gene TRBV30 combines with J gene TRBJ2-1; 10 nucleotides line up with TRBD1. Germline assignment: CDR1 GTSNPN and CDR2 SVGIG (reference sequence). The V and J ends lost 5 bases and 6 bases, in that order; junction bases with no gene match: 4. The CDR3 loop spans 13 amino acids. Written as DNA, the CDR3 is TGTGCCTGGGAGGGACAGGGGATCAATGAGCAGTTCTTC. Its translation: CAWEGQGINEQFF.

The sample holds many counts of this clone. CDR3 bases: TGTGCCAGCTCACCTGGTTTGTCCGGCTACGAGCAGTACTTC. This gives the protein CASSPGLSGYEQYF. The genes are TRBV18 and TRBJ2-7; D is unclear. Germline values: CDR1 KGHSH, CDR2 LQKENI. The ends were cut back, 3 bases at V and 3 bases at J, with 12 bases in the middle. The CDR3 extends over 14 amino acids.

This clone was observed at least ten times. The rearrangement links TRBV28 to TRBJ2-1, with unresolved D. Germline V lookup: CDR1 MDHEN, CDR2 SYDVKM. Trimming cost V 0 bases and J 3 bases, with 6 bases left between them. The CDR3 contains 14 residues. CDR3 amino acids: CASSLWSSYNEQFF. The CDR3 nucleotides read TGTGCCAGCAGTTTATGGTCCAGCTACAATGAGCAGTTCTTC.

The chain employs TRBV20-1 and TRBJ1-2, with a weak D call TRBD1 (5 bases). This CDR3 region has 13 residues. The V gene's germline CDR1 is DFQATT and CDR2 SNEGSKA (reference sequence). V lost 4 bases, J lost 4 bases, and 13 bases lay in between. The CDR3 DNA reads as TGCAGTGCTACCACGGGACTTATCTATGGCTACACCTTC. It yields the protein CSATTGLIYGYTF.

This clone was seen at least ten times. The V and J genes are TRBV14 and TRBJ2-7; D gene unclear. The CDR3 consists of 12 residues. The germline gives CDR1 SGHDN, CDR2 FVKESK. The ends were cut back, 1 base at V and 1 base at J, with 2 bases in the middle. CDR3 region: CASSQGSYEQYF. Here the CDR3 DNA reads TGTGCCAGCAGCCAAGGATCCTACGAGCAGTACTTC.

This clone was counted ten times or more. The chain combines TRBV28 with TRBJ1-2; the D is unclear. This CDR3 has 14 residues. Per the germline V gene, CDR1 is MDHEN and CDR2 is SYDVKM. V shed 5 bases and J shed 8 bases, with 18 bases lying between them. CDR3 residues: CASSPHDGAQGYTF. The CDR3 DNA is TGTGCCAGCAGTCCACATGACGGCGCCCAGGGCTACACCTTC.

There are many counts of this clone. J is TRBJ1-1 and V is TRBV11-2; possibly TRBD1 for D (5 bases). V lost 5 bases, J lost 1 base, and 11 bases lay in between. CDR1 and CDR2 (germline): SGHAT, FQNNGV. The length of the CDR3 is 14 residues. This CDR3 is CASSRGNSNTEAFF. DNA of the CDR3: TGTGCCAGCAGCCGGGGGAACTCGAACACTGAAGCTTTCTTT.

This clone was recorded at least ten times. The chain couples TRBV5-1 to TRBJ2-1, with D perhaps matching TRBD1 (7 bases). The germline V gene encodes CDR1 SGHRS and CDR2 YFSETQ. V lost 3 bases and J lost 7, with 14 bases in between. The CDR3 runs to 14 residues. CDR3 coding DNA: TGCGCCAGCAGCTGGGTGGCAGGGGGGAATGAGCAGTTCTTC. Translation gives CASSWVAGGNEQFF.

In this sample, this clone turned up a few times. The chain joins TRBV2 to TRBJ1-2, with a tentative D call TRBD1 (6 bases). This CDR3 contains 12 residues. V was shortened by 4 bases and J by 4 bases, with 7 bases between the two germline ends. CDR1 SNHLY and CDR2 FYNNEI come from the germline V gene. The CDR3 DNA is TGTGCCAGCAGTGTGGGGGCCTATGGCTACACCTTC. This translates into CASSVGAYGYTF.

This clone was seen many times. V is TRBV29-1 and J is TRBJ1-5; D is undetermined. From germline, CDR1 is SQVTM and CDR2 ANQGSEA. V was pared by 4 bases and J by 5 bases, with 9 bases between. The CDR3 sequence is 12 residues long. CDR3 amino acids: CSVADGDQPQHF. Written as DNA, the CDR3 is TGCAGCGTTGCGGACGGTGATCAGCCCCAGCATTTT.

This clone appeared many times. The chain joins TRBV3-1 to TRBJ2-1; TRBD2 agrees at 8 bases. Germline V gene sequence: CDR1 LGHDT, CDR2 YNNKEL (reference sequence). There are 16 residues in the CDR3. The ends lost 4 bases at V and 4 bases at J; junction bases unmatched: 9. The CDR3 protein is CASSLQLAVLYNEQFF. In DNA, the CDR3 is TGTGCCAGCAGCCTCCAACTAGCGGTACTATACAATGAGCAGTTCTTC.

The chain employs TRBV6-5 and TRBJ2-1; 13 bases agree with TRBD2. Losses at the gene ends were 5 bases for V and 6 bases for J; bases not matched to a gene: 19. This CDR3 comprises 20 residues. The germline CDR1 and CDR2 sequences are MNHEY and SVGAGI. This chain's CDR3 is CASSTGQVWTSGSYGNEQFF. CDR3 coding DNA: TGTGCCAGCAGTACGGGACAGGTGTGGACTAGCGGGAGCTATGGCAATGAGCAGTTCTTC.

This clone was counted many times. The chain combines TRBV12-3 or TRBV12-4 with TRBJ1-1, with D possibly being TRBD1 (6 bases). This CDR3 contains 15 residues. The V end was cut by 2 bases, the J end by 1 base, with 11 bases between. In DNA form, the CDR3 reads TGTGCCAGCAGTTTAATGGGGGGCGAGAACACTGAAGCTTTCTTT. Protein sequence: CASSLMGGENTEAFF.

As to this clone: The junction shows a germline mismatch at one end, possibly a read error. The chain has TRBV12-3 or TRBV12-4 and TRBJ1-1; D ambiguous. CDR3 size: 13 residues. CDR3 nucleotide sequence: TGCGCCAGCAGTTTATTAGGTGACACTGAAGCTTTCTTT. Protein product: CASSLLGDTEAFF.

This chain links TRBV2 with TRBJ2-2, with 10 positions matching TRBD2. Trimming removed 4 bases from V and 8 bases from J; junction bases left unmatched: 4. Germline V CDR1 and CDR2: SNHLY, FYNNEI. The CDR3 spans 14 residues. The CDR3 nucleotides are TGTGCCAGCAGTGGAACTAGCGGGACTGGGGAGCTGTTTTTT. It yields the protein CASSGTSGTGELFF.

This clone was recorded many times. The rearrangement joins TRBV19 to TRBJ1-1; D remains unclear. The CDR3 sequence is 12 residues long. The germline CDR1 and CDR2 sequences are LNHDA and SQIVND (reference sequence). Deletions cut 7 bases from V and 3 bases from J, with 9 bases between. CDR3 coding DNA: TGTGCCAGTACAGTTGCGGACACTGAAGCTTTCTTT. Its translation is CASTVADTEAFF.

In its sample, this clone was seen many times. CDR3 protein: CASSIDRGSGELFF. CDR3 nucleotides: TGTGCCAGTAGTATAGATCGAGGGAGCGGGGAGCTGTTTTTT. This rearrangement joins TRBV19 to TRBJ2-2, with D possibly TRBD2 on 5 matching bases. V dropped 0 bases and J dropped 7 bases, with 9 bases sitting between them. This CDR3 region has 14 residues. Germline values: CDR1 LNHDA, CDR2 SQIVND (reference sequence).

The chain recombines TRBV20-1 with TRBJ1-1, with D unresolved. Trimming cost V 0 bases and J 6 bases, with 17 bases left between them. CDR1 is DFQATT and CDR2 is SNEGSKA in the germline V gene (reference sequence). The CDR3 is 15 amino acids. CDR3 bases: TGCAGTGCTAGAGATCCCAGGATAGGTGGCGCTGAAGCTTTCTTT. Translating it yields CSARDPRIGGAEAFF.

The chain joins TRBV9 to TRBJ2-7, with D hard to call. Trimming cost V 0 bases and J 2 bases, with 9 bases left between them. The length of the CDR3 is 14 residues. From germline, CDR1 is SGDLS and CDR2 YYNGEE. The CDR3 sequence is CASSVVAVTYEQYF. The CDR3 nucleotides read TGTGCCAGCAGCGTAGTGGCAGTCACCTACGAGCAGTACTTC.